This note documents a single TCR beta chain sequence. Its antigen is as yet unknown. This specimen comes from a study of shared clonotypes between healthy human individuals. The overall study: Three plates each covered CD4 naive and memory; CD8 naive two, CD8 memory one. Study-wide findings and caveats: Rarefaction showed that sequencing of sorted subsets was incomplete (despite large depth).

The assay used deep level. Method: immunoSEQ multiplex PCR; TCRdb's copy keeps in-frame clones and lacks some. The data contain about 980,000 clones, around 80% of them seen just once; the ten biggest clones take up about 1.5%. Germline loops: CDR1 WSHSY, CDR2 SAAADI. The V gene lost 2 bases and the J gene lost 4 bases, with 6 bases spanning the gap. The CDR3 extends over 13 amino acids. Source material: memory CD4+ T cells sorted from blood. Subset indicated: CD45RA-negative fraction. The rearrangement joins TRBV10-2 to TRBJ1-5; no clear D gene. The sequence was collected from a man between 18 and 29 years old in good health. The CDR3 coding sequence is TGCGCCAGCAGTGAGGGCAGGAATCAGCCCCAGCATTTT. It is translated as CASSEGRNQPQHF.